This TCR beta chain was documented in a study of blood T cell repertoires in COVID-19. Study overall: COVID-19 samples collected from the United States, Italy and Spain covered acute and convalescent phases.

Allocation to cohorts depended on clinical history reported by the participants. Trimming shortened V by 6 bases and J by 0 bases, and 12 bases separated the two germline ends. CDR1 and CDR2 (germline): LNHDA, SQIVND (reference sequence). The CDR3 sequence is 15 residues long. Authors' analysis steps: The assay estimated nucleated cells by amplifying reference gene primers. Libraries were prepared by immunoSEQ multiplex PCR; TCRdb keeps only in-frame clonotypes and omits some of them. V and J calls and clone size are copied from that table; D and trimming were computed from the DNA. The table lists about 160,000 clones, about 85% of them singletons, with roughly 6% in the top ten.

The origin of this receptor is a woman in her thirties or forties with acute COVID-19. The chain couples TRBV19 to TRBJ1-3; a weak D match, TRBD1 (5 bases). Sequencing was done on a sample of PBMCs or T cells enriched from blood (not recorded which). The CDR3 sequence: CASSPGGPSGNTIYF. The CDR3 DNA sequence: TGTGCCAGTAGCCCGGGGGGACCCTCTGGAAACACCATATATTTT.